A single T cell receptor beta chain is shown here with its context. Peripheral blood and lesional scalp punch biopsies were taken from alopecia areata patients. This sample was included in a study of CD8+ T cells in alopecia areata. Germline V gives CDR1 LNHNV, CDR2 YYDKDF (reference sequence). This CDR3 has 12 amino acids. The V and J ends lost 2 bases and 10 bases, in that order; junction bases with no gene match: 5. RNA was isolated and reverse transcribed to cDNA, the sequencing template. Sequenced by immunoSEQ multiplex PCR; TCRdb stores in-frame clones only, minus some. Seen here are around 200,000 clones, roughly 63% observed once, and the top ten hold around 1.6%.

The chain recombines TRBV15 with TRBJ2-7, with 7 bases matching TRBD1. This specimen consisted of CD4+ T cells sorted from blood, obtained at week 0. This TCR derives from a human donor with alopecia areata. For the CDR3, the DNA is TGTGCCACCAGCAGACCGACAGGGAATCAGTACTTC. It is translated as CATSRPTGNQYF.